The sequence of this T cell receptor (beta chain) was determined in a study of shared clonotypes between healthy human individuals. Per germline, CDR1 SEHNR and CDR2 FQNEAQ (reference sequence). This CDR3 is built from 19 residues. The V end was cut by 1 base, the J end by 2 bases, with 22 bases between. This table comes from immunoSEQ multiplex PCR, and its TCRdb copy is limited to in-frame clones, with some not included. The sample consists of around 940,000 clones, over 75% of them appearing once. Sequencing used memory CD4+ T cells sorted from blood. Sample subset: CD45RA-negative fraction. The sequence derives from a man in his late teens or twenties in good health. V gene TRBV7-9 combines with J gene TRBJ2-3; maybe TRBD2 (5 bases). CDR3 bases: TGTGCCAGCAGCTTAGGGTGGCAGCTGAGGAGGAAGGACACAGATACGCAGTATTTT. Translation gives CASSLGWQLRRKDTDTQYF.